This TCR beta chain emerged from a study of tumor-infiltrating lymphocytes in primary liver carcinoma. This CDR3 is built from 13 residues. The J segment lost 3 bases and the V segment lost 11 bases, leaving 7 bases of the junction unmatched. Germline CDR1 is MDHEN and CDR2 is SYDVKM. Total RNA amounting to around 530 ng was the source from which TCR beta cDNA was made with a constant-region primer. ARM-PCR, slightly modified, supplied the TCR beta libraries through three nested multiplex PCR rounds. TRBV1-TRBV30 forward and Cbeta reverse primers drove the first two approximately 10-cycle rounds. TCRdb recomputed calls from the multiplex PCR reads with MiXCR, one row per CDR3 protein. The table lists over 100,000 distinct CDR3 sequences, 55% to 70% of them singletons, with over 8% in the top ten. For each extraction, RNA and DNA were obtained together from about 21-30 mg of unsorted bulk tissue. Patients had chronic HBV infection and were treatment-naive.

A word on this clonotype: This may come from a read error, since a much larger clone is one base off.

The sequencing input was tumor-adjacent normal liver tissue. This TCR was sampled from a woman in her fifties or sixties with primary liver carcinoma and hepatitis B virus infection. This rearrangement joins TRBV28 to TRBJ2-5; 9 nucleotides agree with TRBD1. CDR3 residues: CAGRQGGKETQYF. The CDR3 bases are TGTGCCGGTCGACAGGGGGGGAAAGAGACCCAGTACTTC.